These 12 T cell receptor beta chains were all obtained from the same sample, sequenced in a study of beta chain features in type 1 diabetes. General study findings and limits: All four CD4+ subsets of Type 1 diabetes patients contained TCRB CDR3s that were moderately but significantly shorter.

The investigators reverse transcribed all of the isolated RNA, so they sequenced expressed TCRB transcripts. Produced via immunoSEQ multiplex PCR; TCRdb's table is partial and in-frame only. The repertoire holds 600,000 or so clones, more than 13% seen once, with nearly 0.04% in the top ten. These TCRs are of unknown antigen specificity. The sample taken for sequencing was naive CD4+ T cells from blood. The receptors were gathered from a man younger than 35 with type 1 diabetes.

This clone was observed a few times. This chain's CDR3 is CASSLAVRTDTQYF. The CDR3 coding sequence is TGTGCCAGCAGCTTGGCAGTTCGCACAGATACGCAGTATTTT. The chain employs TRBV7-2 and TRBJ2-3; D ambiguous. V was cut by 3 bases and J by 1 base, with 8 bases left in between. Germline V CDR1 and CDR2: SGHTA, FQGNSA. This CDR3 comprises 14 residues.

This clone was seen only a few times. The chain carries TRBV6-5 and TRBJ2-6; the D is unclear. V was shortened by 5 bases and J by 11 bases, with 10 bases between the two germline ends. Germline V CDR1 and CDR2: MNHEY, SVGAGI. This CDR3 has 12 residues. In DNA form, the CDR3 reads TGTGCCAGCAGTGAGTGGGCTGACGTCCTGACTTTC. This encodes CASSEWADVLTF.

This rearrangement joins TRBV29-1 to TRBJ2-2; tentatively, D is TRBD1 or TRBD2 (5 bases each). The CDR3 length is 12 residues. The V and J ends lost 4 bases and 5 bases respectively, with 8 bases between them. Germline V gene data show CDR1 as SQVTM and CDR2 as ANQGSEA. CDR3 amino acids: CSVGDQTGELFF. The CDR3 coding sequence is TGCAGCGTTGGGGACCAAACCGGGGAGCTGTTTTTT.

The rearrangement uses TRBV5-6 and TRBJ1-5, with D perhaps matching TRBD1 (6 bases). The V gene's germline CDR1 is SGHDT and CDR2 YYEEEE. There are 16 residues in the CDR3. Trimming shortened V by 1 base and J by 4 bases, and 15 bases separated the two germline ends. CDR3 nucleotide sequence: TGTGCCAGCAGCTTGATGTACGGGACAAGAAATCAGCCCCAGCATTTT. It codes for CASSLMYGTRNQPQHF.

This clone was recorded a few times. The V call is TRBV7-9, the J call TRBJ1-5; TRBD1 is a possible D gene (6 bases). The length of the CDR3 is 15 residues. Trimming pared 1 base from V and 4 bases from J, leaving 11 bases between. The germline gives CDR1 SEHNR, CDR2 FQNEAQ (reference sequence). CDR3 in DNA: TGTGCCAGCAGCTTAGGGACAGCTAATAATCAGCCCCAGCATTTT. This translates into CASSLGTANNQPQHF.

This clone showed up just a few times. The rearrangement links TRBV6-5 to TRBJ2-4; no clear D. V dropped 6 bases and J dropped 5 bases, with 8 bases sitting between them. The length of the CDR3 is 12 residues. From germline, CDR1 is MNHEY and CDR2 SVGAGI. The chain's CDR3 is CASRDGQNIQYF. CDR3 DNA sequence: TGTGCCAGCAGGGACGGCCAAAACATTCAGTACTTC.

This clone appeared a few times. This chain connects TRBV9 to TRBJ2-5; a possible D gene is TRBD2 (6 bases). Germline lookup yields CDR1 SGDLS and CDR2 YYNGEE. CDR3 length: 13 amino acids. V was trimmed by 4 bases and J by 3 bases, leaving 10 bases between them. CDR3 DNA: TGTGCCAGCAGCCCAGGGACTGAAGAGACCCAGTACTTC. As protein: CASSPGTEETQYF.

The chain has TRBV29-1 and TRBJ2-6; D unresolved. The germline CDR1 and CDR2 sequences are SQVTM and ANQGSEA. V shed 4 bases and J shed 0 bases, with 13 bases lying between them. The length of the CDR3 is 16 residues. CDR3 in amino acids: CSVVVGPYSGANVLTF. CDR3 bases: TGCAGCGTTGTGGTAGGGCCGTACTCTGGGGCCAACGTCCTGACTTTC. Together with reference TRBV29-1 and TRBJ2-6, the CDR3 gives the full variable domain: SAVISQKPSRDICQRGTSLTIQCQVDSQVTMMFWYRQQPGQSLTLIATANQGSEATYESGFVIDKFPISRPNLTFSTLTVSNMSPEDSSIYLCSVVVGPYSGANVLTFGAGSRLTVL.

This clone was detected a few times. The chain is built from TRBV7-3 and TRBJ2-5; TRBD1 agrees at 8 bases. V gave up 5 bases and J gave up 4 bases; unmatched junction bases: 6. Germline V gene sequence: CDR1 SGHTA, CDR2 FQGTGA. This CDR3 is 14 amino acids long. CDR3 DNA: TGTGCCAGCAGCCCCTCAGGGGGCTCAGAGACCCAGTACTTC. Its translation is CASSPSGGSETQYF.

This chain uses TRBV30 with TRBJ2-5; the D is unclear. The length of the CDR3 is 14 residues. Looked up from germline, CDR1 is GTSNPN and CDR2 is SVGIG (reference sequence). DNA of the CDR3: TGTGCACGCGGAGAGGCCCAATACCAAGAGACCCAGTACTTC. This encodes CARGEAQYQETQYF.

This chain links TRBV5-1 with TRBJ2-5; 7 bases fit TRBD1. Trimming cost V 5 bases and J 5 bases; bases outside gene matches: 9. The V gene's germline CDR1 is SGHRS and CDR2 YFSETQ. This CDR3 comprises 14 residues. CDR3 coding DNA: TGCGCCAGCAGTCCTTCCGACAGGGAGGAGACCCAGTACTTC. Translated, it gives CASSPSDREETQYF.

This clone was picked up a small number of times. The chain couples TRBV30 to TRBJ2-4; D is unclear. V lost 2 bases and J lost 0, with 5 bases in between. The germline CDR1 and CDR2 sequences are GTSNPN and SVGIG (reference sequence). The CDR3 is 13 amino acids. As DNA, the CDR3 is TGTGCCTGGAGTAATATAGCCAAAAACATTCAGTACTTC. Translated: CAWSNIAKNIQYF.